This T cell receptor (beta chain) comes out of a study of cytomegalovirus exposure and HLA in healthy donors. Looking at the study overall: Roughly 180 million T cells yielded more than 90 million unique TCR beta sequences in earlier analysis.

This CDR3 is built from 12 residues. CDR1 SQVTM and CDR2 ANQGSEA come from the germline V gene. With 4 bases removed from V and 7 bases from J, the gap between germline ends came to 13 bases. To note about this clone: Its antigen is unknown.

PCR was performed using 60 Vbeta and 13 Jbeta primers. Clones were read by immunoSEQ multiplex PCR, and TCRdb kept only the in-frame ones, dropping some. This sample has 150,000 to 200,000 clones; roughly 77% occur once, and the top ten carry around 2.3%. Study results and limitations: The authors reported that TCR beta sequences could predict HLA-A and HLA-B alleles. These predictions were accurate for most subjects in the first cohort. A later analysis found that most CMV-associated TCR beta chains appeared HLA-restricted.

The gene calls are TRBV29-1 and TRBJ1-1, with D maybe TRBD1 (5 bases). The specimen sequenced was PBMCs. The origin of this receptor is a man aged 50 to 60 in good health and CMV-seropositive. CDR3 in DNA: TGCAGCGTTGTTTCAGGGCCCGATGAAGCTTTCTTT. It encodes CSVVSGPDEAFF. The whole variable domain, filled in from reference TRBV29-1 and TRBJ1-1, reads SAVISQKPSRDICQRGTSLTIQCQVDSQVTMMFWYRQQPGQSLTLIATANQGSEATYESGFVIDKFPISRPNLTFSTLTVSNMSPEDSSIYLCSVVSGPDEAFFGQGTRLTVV.